Shown below are 26 T cell receptor beta chains from a single sample sequenced in a study of CD8 T cells in ankylosing spondylitis. Study-level points and caveats: What appeared characteristic of ankylosing spondylitis blood was a TCR beta motif of fewer than ten highly homologous variants.

What these receptors recognize is not known. TCRdb called the 5' RACE reads again in MiXCR, with one record for every CDR3 protein. In the table there are 750,000 to 850,000 distinct CDR3 sequences, approximately 10% of which are singletons. The source material was blood, either unsorted or a sorted T cell fraction (not recorded which). The receptors were sampled from a male donor with ankylosing spondylitis.

This clonotype was found a few times. This chain joins TRBV7-2 and TRBJ2-2; TRBD1 matches 9 bases. The CDR3 runs 14 residues. CDR1 is SGHTA, CDR2 FQGNSA, per germline. With 5 bases clipped from V and 6 bases from J, the junction kept 4 bases outside the gene matches. For the CDR3, the DNA is TGTGCCAGCAGCCGTCGGACAGGGGCCGGGGAGCTGTTTTTT. Its translation is CASSRRTGAGELFF.

V and J are TRBV4-3 and TRBJ1-1; D is unresolved. This CDR3 comprises 14 residues. Germline V gene data show CDR1 as LGHNA and CDR2 as YSLEER. The V end lost 0 bases, the J end lost 7 bases, and 12 bases lay between the germline ends. CDR3 sequence reads: CASSQDRAPSEAFF. The CDR3 region has the DNA TGCGCCAGCAGCCAAGATCGGGCACCGAGTGAAGCTTTCTTT.

This clonotype was observed many times. The chain has TRBV7-2 and TRBJ2-7; D is uncertain. CDR1 and CDR2 (germline): SGHTA, FQGNSA. The CDR3 length is 15 residues. V was pared by 0 bases and J by 3 bases, with 12 bases between. This CDR3 is CASSLAGESVYEQYF. CDR3 nucleotides: TGTGCCAGCAGCTTAGCGGGTGAGAGTGTCTACGAGCAGTACTTC.

This chain links TRBV5-1 with TRBJ2-5; TRBD2 matches at 11 bases. The CDR3 sequence is 15 residues long. V shed 6 bases and J 0 bases; nucleotides not matched to a gene: 4. The V gene's germline CDR1 is SGHRS and CDR2 YFSETQ. Here the CDR3 DNA reads TGCGCCAGCAAGGTAGCGGGAGGGAACCAAGAGACCCAGTACTTC. It is translated as CASKVAGGNQETQYF.

The chain links TRBV6-1 to TRBJ1-5, with TRBD1 matching 11 bases. The trim removed 6 bases at V and 6 bases at J, leaving 10 bases unmatched. Germline CDR1 is MNHNS and CDR2 is SASEGT. The CDR3 sequence is 16 residues long. The CDR3 sequence is CASRPSGQGALQPQHF. The DNA for the CDR3 is TGTGCCAGCAGACCTTCCGGACAGGGGGCCCTTCAGCCCCAGCATTTT.

This clonotype was picked up many times. The rearrangement uses TRBV20-1 and TRBJ2-3; 10 positions agree with TRBD2. Trimming cost V 5 bases and J 5 bases; bases outside gene matches: 7. This CDR3 contains 14 residues. CDR1 is DFQATT, CDR2 SNEGSKA, per germline (reference sequence). For the CDR3, the DNA is TGCAGTGCTGAACGAGCGGGAGGGAAAGATACGCAGTATTTT. Its protein is CSAERAGGKDTQYF.

This clonotype occurred a few times. The V and J genes are TRBV20-1 and TRBJ2-1; D unresolved. The CDR3 is 16 residues long. CDR1 is DFQATT and CDR2 is SNEGSKA in the germline V gene (reference sequence). Trimming stripped 0 bases from V and 6 bases from J, with 18 bases between. The CDR3 bases are TGCAGTGCTAGAGATTCTAGACTCCCGATTTCCAATGAGCAGTTCTTC. As protein: CSARDSRLPISNEQFF.

This clonotype was observed a handful of times. This chain joins TRBV2 and TRBJ1-5; perhaps TRBD1 as D (6 bases). The length of the CDR3 is 14 residues. Trimming shortened V by 8 bases and J by 1 base, and 12 bases separated the two germline ends. Germline CDR1 SNHLY, CDR2 FYNNEI. The CDR3 reads CASLRDISNQPQHF. As DNA, the CDR3 is TGTGCCAGCCTCCGGGACATAAGCAATCAGCCCCAGCATTTT.

This clonotype was detected only a few times. The chain combines TRBV5-5 with TRBJ1-4; perhaps TRBD1 as D (5 bases). V gave up 6 bases and J gave up 3 bases, with 12 bases separating them. CDR3 length: 14 amino acids. In germline, CDR1 is SGHKS, CDR2 YYEKEE (reference sequence). The CDR3 DNA reads TGTGCCAGCAATAGGGACGCGGCTAATGAAAAACTGTTTTTT. Its protein is CASNRDAANEKLFF.

The V gene is TRBV10-3, the J gene TRBJ1-6, with D maybe TRBD1 (6 bases). The germline V and J ends were trimmed by 6 bases and 13 bases, with 19 bases remaining between them. The CDR3 totals 14 residues. CDR1 is ENHRY and CDR2 is SYGVKD in the germline V gene. CDR3 region: CAISPTGGVRPLHF. CDR3 sequence (DNA): TGTGCCATCAGCCCCACCGGGGGCGTGAGGCCCCTCCACTTT.

This clonotype was picked up many times. The chain is built from TRBV7-2 and TRBJ2-3, with 7 bases fitting TRBD1. CDR3 size: 15 residues. Trimming at V came to 2 bases and at J to 4 bases, leaving 6 bases not matched to a gene. Germline CDR1 is SGHTA and CDR2 is FQGNSA. The CDR3 DNA reads as TGTGCCAGCAGCTTAAGACAGGGTAACGCAGATACGCAGTATTTT. This encodes CASSLRQGNADTQYF.

V and J are TRBV3-1 and TRBJ2-3; D may be TRBD2 (7 bases). Germline V gives CDR1 LGHDT, CDR2 YNNKEL (reference sequence). The V end lost 4 bases, the J end lost 1 base, and 12 bases lay between the germline ends. The CDR3 spans 15 residues. The CDR3 loop reads CASSRLGGRTDTQYF. The DNA for the CDR3 is TGTGCCAGCAGCCGCCTCGGGGGGCGCACAGATACGCAGTATTTT.

This clonotype was counted only a few times. This rearrangement joins TRBV5-1 to TRBJ1-5, with TRBD1 identical over 8 bases. With 1 base clipped from V and 5 bases from J, the junction kept 8 bases outside the gene matches. CDR1 is SGHRS, CDR2 YFSETQ, per germline. This CDR3 has 16 residues. CDR3 amino acids: CASSLLPTGGDQPQHF. CDR3 DNA sequence: TGCGCCAGCAGCTTGCTTCCTACAGGGGGGGATCAGCCCCAGCATTTT. Together with reference TRBV5-1 and TRBJ1-5, the CDR3 gives the full variable domain: KAGVTQTPRYLIKTRGQQVTLSCSPISGHRSVSWYQQTPGQGLQFLFEYFSETQRNKGNFPGRFSGRQFSNSRSEMNVSTLELGDSALYLCASSLLPTGGDQPQHFGDGTRLSIL.

This clonotype was seen a handful of times. J is TRBJ2-3 and V is TRBV9, with D uncertain. CDR1 is SGDLS, CDR2 YYNGEE, per germline. V dropped 0 bases and J dropped 6 bases, with 8 bases sitting between them. The CDR3 is 13 amino acids. CDR3 nucleotides: TGTGCCAGCAGCGTAGATCTAACGGATACGCAGTATTTT. This codes for CASSVDLTDTQYF.

CDR3 DNA sequence: TGCGCCAGCAGCTTGTCGGGACAGATTAATGAAAAACTGTTTTTT. Translated, it gives CASSLSGQINEKLFF. The V and J genes are TRBV5-1 and TRBJ1-4; TRBD1 matches at 7 bases. CDR1 and CDR2 (germline): SGHRS, YFSETQ. CDR3 size: 15 residues. The junction had 4 bases not matched to a gene; V was cut back by 1 base and J by 4 bases.

This clonotype has more than one count but fewer than ten. This chain joins TRBV12-3 or TRBV12-4 and TRBJ2-1; 12 bases map to TRBD1. The CDR3 loop spans 13 amino acids. Losses at the gene ends were 6 bases for V and 9 bases for J; bases not matched to a gene: 3. The CDR3 loop is CASRRDRGREQFF. The CDR3 bases are TGTGCCAGCAGACGGGACAGGGGGCGTGAGCAGTTCTTC.

There are a few counts of this clonotype. The chain uses TRBV6-6 and TRBJ2-1; TRBD1 aligns across 7 bases. V dropped 11 bases and J dropped 6; count of bases not matched to a gene: 10. CDR1 and CDR2 (germline): MNHNY, SVGAGI (reference sequence). The CDR3 runs 13 residues. The CDR3 here is CALQGPPVNEQFF. The CDR3 DNA follows: TGTGCCTTACAGGGGCCGCCAGTCAATGAGCAGTTCTTC.

This clonotype was detected a few times. This chain joins TRBV5-5 and TRBJ2-7; no clear D gene. The CDR3 sequence is 14 residues long. The V end lost 1 base, the J end lost 3 bases, and 11 bases lay between the germline ends. Germline V lookup: CDR1 SGHKS, CDR2 YYEKEE (reference sequence). This CDR3 reads CASSLNSINYEQYF. CDR3 in DNA: TGTGCCAGCAGCTTGAACAGCATTAACTACGAGCAGTACTTC.

This clonotype was picked up many times. The rearrangement uses TRBV29-1 and TRBJ2-3, with D perhaps matching TRBD1 or TRBD2 (5 bases each). Germline V gives CDR1 SQVTM, CDR2 ANQGSEA. Deletions cut 8 bases from V and 5 bases from J, with 11 bases between. The CDR3 runs to 11 residues. Here the CDR3 reads CSHEGRDTQYF. In DNA form, the CDR3 reads TGCAGCCACGAGGGGAGAGATACGCAGTATTTT.

The chain is built from TRBV12-3 or TRBV12-4 and TRBJ1-1; D not resolved. CDR3 length: 13 residues. V lost 6 bases to trimming and J lost 4 bases, with 12 bases between them. CDR3 nucleotides: TGTGCCAGCAGCCAATGGGGAGGCACTGAAGCTTTCTTT. Residues: CASSQWGGTEAFF.

This clonotype was recorded a few times. This chain connects TRBV20-1 to TRBJ1-5; 7 bases align to TRBD1. The germline CDR1 and CDR2 sequences are DFQATT and SNEGSKA (reference sequence). CDR3 size: 14 residues. The junction had 5 bases not matched to a gene; V was cut back by 5 bases and J by 1 base. The CDR3 DNA sequence: TGCAGTGCTGCAGGGGGGAGGAGCAATCAGCCCCAGCATTTT. Protein: CSAAGGRSNQPQHF.

This clonotype occurred many times. The chain recombines TRBV7-3 with TRBJ1-3; 7 positions agree with TRBD1. Germline trimming cut 5 bases from V and 1 base from J; bases unmatched to any gene: 11. In germline, CDR1 is SGHTA, CDR2 FQGTGA. This CDR3 is 17 amino acids long. The CDR3 region is CASSRPRQGGSGNTIYF. The CDR3, as DNA: TGTGCCAGCAGCCGACCTCGACAGGGAGGATCTGGAAACACCATATATTTT.

This clonotype was seen repeatedly, ten times or more. The chain is built from TRBV29-1 and TRBJ1-2; tentatively, D is TRBD1 (5 bases). V was trimmed by 4 bases and J by 2 bases, leaving 8 bases between them. CDR3 length: 12 amino acids. Germline loops: CDR1 SQVTM, CDR2 ANQGSEA. In DNA form, the CDR3 reads TGCAGCGTTGCACAGGCAAACTATGGCTACACCTTC. Its translation: CSVAQANYGYTF.

The chain links TRBV20-1 to TRBJ2-2; 8 bases agree with TRBD2. This CDR3 contains 14 residues. Germline V gene data show CDR1 as DFQATT and CDR2 as SNEGSKA (reference sequence). Trimming took 3 bases from V and 4 from J; bases not matched to a gene: 4. The CDR3 nucleotides are TGCAGTGCTAGTACTAGCGGCGCCACCGGGGAGCTGTTTTTT. This encodes CSASTSGATGELFF.

This clonotype was picked up many times. This chain links TRBV28 with TRBJ2-7, with D unresolved. CDR1 is MDHEN, CDR2 SYDVKM, per germline. The CDR3 has 10 amino acids. V lost 9 bases and J 5 bases, leaving 8 bases between the germline ends. DNA of the CDR3: TGTGCCAGGGAAATCCACGAGCAGTACTTC. This sequence encodes CAREIHEQYF.

This clonotype was seen ten or more times. The chain employs TRBV12-3 or TRBV12-4 and TRBJ1-2; D is perhaps TRBD1 (5 bases). The CDR3 consists of 14 residues. Trimming cost V 3 bases and J 6 bases, with 14 bases left between them. The CDR3 sequence is CASSFQGIKDGYTF. The CDR3 DNA sequence: TGTGCCAGCAGTTTCCAGGGTATTAAGGATGGCTACACCTTC.